The 22 T cell receptor beta chains reported below all come from one sample, sequenced in a study of T cells in Graves' hyperthyroidism and ophthalmopathy. What was amplified from RNA transcripts were TCR beta CDR3 regions. Researchers ran a first-round RT-PCR on the TCR CDR3 using the HTBI primer set. TCRdb itself ran the multiplex PCR reads through MiXCR, one entry per CDR3 protein. Of roughly 98,000 distinct CDR3 sequences listed, 35% to 45% are singletons. Sequenced sample: peripheral blood or thyroid tissue (not recorded which). These receptor sequences come from a young woman with Graves' hyperthyroidism.

On this clonotype: Mismatch with germline at one junction end may stem from a read error. This chain joins TRBV18 and TRBJ1-5; TRBD1 aligns across 7 bases. The CDR3 extends over 12 amino acids. The germline V gene encodes CDR1 KGHSH and CDR2 LQKENI. CDR3 sequence: CAGSHRGSPQHF. CDR3 DNA: TGTGCCGGCTCACACAGGGGTTCGCCCCAGCATTTT.

In regard to this clonotype: A much larger clonotype is one base distant, so this may be a read error. The final CDR3 position lacks the conserved phenylalanine or tryptophan, pointing to a likely read error. The chain recombines TRBV7-2 with TRBJ2-7; no reliable D call. The germline V gene has CDR1 SGHTA and CDR2 FQGNSA. The CDR3 loop spans 18 amino acids. The V end lost 0 bases, the J end lost 3 bases, and 21 bases lay between the germline ends. The CDR3 DNA follows: TGTGCCAGCAGCTTAGCGGAGACCTCTGGTTTAACGCGCTACGAGCAGTACCTC. It translates to CASSLAETSGLTRYEQYL.

The sample holds many counts of this clonotype. This chain connects TRBV13 to TRBJ1-5; D not certain. Germline lookup yields CDR1 PRHDT and CDR2 FYEKMQ (reference sequence). CDR3 size: 14 residues. Trimming stripped 5 bases from V and 3 bases from J, with 11 bases between. The CDR3 sequence: CASSTRHHNQPQHF. The CDR3 nucleotides read TGTGCCAGCAGCACGAGACACCACAATCAGCCCCAGCATTTT. The variable domain in full, completed from reference TRBV13 and TRBJ1-5, reads AAGVIQSPRHLIKEKRETATLKCYPIPRHDTVYWYQQGPGQDPQFLISFYEKMQSDKGSIPDRFSAQQFSDYHSELNMSSLELGDSALYFCASSTRHHNQPQHFGDGTRLSIL.

This clonotype was observed a handful of times. J is TRBJ1-6 and V is TRBV10-3; D unclear. Trimming took off 2 bases at V and 0 bases at J, with 5 bases between the two ends. Germline CDR1 is ENHRY and CDR2 is SYGVKD. The CDR3 contains 15 residues. For the CDR3, the DNA is TGTGCCATCAGTGAGCTGAGCTCCTATAATTCACCCCTCCACTTT. Amino acid sequence: CAISELSSYNSPLHF.

In this sample, this clonotype turned up many times. This rearrangement joins TRBV7-9 to TRBJ2-7; D perhaps matches TRBD2 (6 bases). Germline-derived CDR1 and CDR2 are SEHNR and FQNEAQ (reference sequence). The germline V and J ends were trimmed by 5 bases and 3 bases, with 14 bases remaining between them. CDR3 length: 14 residues. The CDR3 here is CASSLQTGLYEQYF. In DNA form, the CDR3 reads TGTGCCAGCAGCCTTCAGACGGGACTCTACGAGCAGTACTTC.

The chain is built from TRBV20-1 and TRBJ2-7, with 11 bases identical to TRBD2. Germline V gene lookup returns CDR1 DFQATT and CDR2 SNEGSKA (reference sequence). The CDR3 totals 15 residues. The J segment lost 0 bases and the V segment lost 2 bases, leaving 3 bases of the junction unmatched. This CDR3 reads CSARPGLAASYEQYF. The DNA for the CDR3 is TGCAGTGCTAGACCGGGACTAGCGGCCTCCTACGAGCAGTACTTC.

The sample holds many counts of this clonotype. This chain's CDR3 is CASSDQISYEQYF. The CDR3 DNA reads as TGTGCCAGCAGCGACCAAATTTCCTACGAGCAGTACTTC. The genes are TRBV28 and TRBJ2-7; D remains unclear. The CDR3 has 13 residues. Germline CDR1 is MDHEN and CDR2 is SYDVKM. V was trimmed by 6 bases and J by 1 base, leaving 10 bases between them.

V and J are TRBV6-6 and TRBJ1-1, with D unresolved. The V end lost 10 bases, the J end lost 5 bases, and 11 bases lay between the germline ends. CDR3 length: 11 amino acids. The germline V gene has CDR1 MNHNY and CDR2 SVGAGI (reference sequence). The CDR3: CAIRRITEAFF. CDR3 in DNA: TGTGCCATCAGGAGGATAACTGAAGCTTTCTTT.

This clonotype was recorded at least ten times. The chain employs TRBV7-8 and TRBJ1-6, with 11 bases matching TRBD1. Looked up from germline, CDR1 is SGHVS and CDR2 is FQNEAQ. V dropped 6 bases and J dropped 9; count of bases not matched to a gene: 16. The CDR3 totals 18 residues. This chain's CDR3 is CASSLGTGGFFWGSPLHF. The CDR3, as DNA: TGTGCCAGCAGTCTCGGGACAGGGGGATTTTTTTGGGGTTCACCCCTCCACTTT.

In DNA form, the CDR3 reads TGTGCCAGCAGCTTGGGACAGGGAGAGCCCCAGCATTTT. Residues: CASSLGQGEPQHF. The rearrangement joins TRBV7-9 to TRBJ1-5; 9 bases agree with TRBD1. Germline CDR1 SEHNR, CDR2 FQNEAQ (reference sequence). The V gene end was trimmed by 3 bases and the J gene end by 8 bases; junction bases not matched to a gene: 2. The CDR3 runs 13 residues. The complete variable domain, with remaining parts taken from reference TRBV7-9 and TRBJ1-5, reads DTGVSQNPRHKITKRGQNVTFRCDPISEHNRLYWYRQTLGQGPEFLTYFQNEAQLEKSRLLSDRFSAERPKGSFSTLEIQRTEQGDSAMYLCASSLGQGEPQHFGDGTRLSIL.

A remark on this clonotype: At one end, the junction sequence differs from germline, possibly due to a read error. This chain links TRBV28 with TRBJ1-5; no definite D call. The CDR3 loop spans 15 amino acids. The germline V gene encodes CDR1 MDHEN and CDR2 SYDVKM. The CDR3 is CANSLYRTGNQPQHF. The CDR3 nucleotides are TGTGCCAACAGTTTATATCGGACGGGGAATCAGCCCCAGCATTTT.

This clonotype was recorded many times. This chain connects TRBV4-1 to TRBJ2-7; D possibly corresponds to TRBD2 (6 bases). Per germline, CDR1 MGHRA and CDR2 YSYEKL. The V end lost 1 base, the J end lost 13 bases, and 20 bases lay between the germline ends. The length of the CDR3 is 14 residues. Here the CDR3 reads CASSQVVASGHLYF. CDR3 nucleotides: TGCGCCAGCAGCCAAGTCGTGGCGAGCGGGCACCTTTACTTC.

This clonotype is a singleton in its sample. The chain couples TRBV7-8 to TRBJ1-1; D is unclear. CDR3 size: 11 residues. Trimming shortened V by 2 bases and J by 14 bases, and 12 bases separated the two germline ends. In germline, CDR1 is SGHVS, CDR2 FQNEAQ. The CDR3 sequence: CASSLTQPVFF. In DNA, the CDR3 is TGTGCCAGCAGCTTAACTCAGCCGGTGTTCTTT.

This clonotype was seen at least ten times. The rearrangement joins TRBV20-1 to TRBJ1-5, with D hard to call. This CDR3 spans 13 amino acids. Germline V gives CDR1 DFQATT, CDR2 SNEGSKA (reference sequence). The germline V and J ends were trimmed by 3 bases and 2 bases, with 8 bases remaining between them. The CDR3 spells CSASKGGNQPQHF. CDR3 bases: TGCAGTGCTAGTAAGGGAGGCAATCAGCCCCAGCATTTT.

This clonotype has at least ten counts. This chain connects TRBV12-3 or TRBV12-4 to TRBJ1-5; possibly TRBD1 for D (5 bases). The germline V and J ends were trimmed by 6 bases and 6 bases, with 15 bases remaining between them. The CDR3 extends over 14 amino acids. The CDR3 loop is CASRGHLGGQPQHF. The DNA for the CDR3 is TGTGCCAGCAGGGGGCATTTGGGGGGTCAGCCCCAGCATTTT.

On this clonotype itself: A much bigger clone sits one base away, suggesting this may be a read error. The V gene is TRBV4-1, the J gene TRBJ1-1; no definite D call. Germline V gene lookup returns CDR1 MGHRA and CDR2 YSYEKL. This CDR3 contains 14 residues. The CDR3 spells CASSQVVGYPLASF. Here the CDR3 DNA reads TGCGCCAGCAGCCAAGTCGTGGGTTACCCCTTGGCTTCCTTT.

This clonotype has at least ten counts. CDR3 residues: CSARNPSSGNTIYF. DNA for the CDR3: TGCAGTGCTAGAAATCCCAGCTCTGGAAACACCATATATTTT. The chain uses TRBV20-1 and TRBJ1-3; no definite D call. This CDR3 is built from 14 residues. From germline, CDR1 is DFQATT and CDR2 SNEGSKA (reference sequence). V lost 2 bases to trimming and J lost 0 bases, with 8 bases between them.

This clonotype was recorded at least ten times. The gene calls are TRBV5-6 and TRBJ2-7; 7 bases match TRBD1. The CDR3 covers 15 residues. The V gene end was trimmed by 0 bases and the J gene end by 6 bases; junction bases not matched to a gene: 9. Looked up from germline, CDR1 is SGHDT and CDR2 is YYEEEE. In DNA, the CDR3 is TGTGCCAGCAGCTTGGAACCGCAGGGGGATGGCGAGCAGTACTTC. Its protein is CASSLEPQGDGEQYF.

The V and J genes are TRBV7-9 and TRBJ1-1; 12 bases fit TRBD1. CDR1 SEHNR and CDR2 FQNEAQ come from the germline V gene (reference sequence). V shed 5 bases, J shed 7 bases, and the junction held 11 bases outside the gene matches. The CDR3 spans 16 residues. The chain's CDR3 is CASSPPAGTGGNEAFF. CDR3 DNA sequence: TGTGCCAGCAGCCCCCCCGCCGGGACAGGGGGCAATGAAGCTTTCTTT.

In this sample, this clonotype turned up many times. The chain joins TRBV7-9 to TRBJ2-7; TRBD1 is a possible D gene (5 bases). From germline, CDR1 is SEHNR and CDR2 FQNEAQ (reference sequence). The CDR3 loop spans 14 amino acids. Between the trimmed V and J ends, which lost 2 bases and 2 bases, there was a span of 10 bases. In DNA, the CDR3 is TGTGCCAGCAGCTTAAGGGGCGTACCCTACGAGCAGTACTTC. Residues: CASSLRGVPYEQYF.

This clonotype was found many times. This chain joins TRBV29-1 and TRBJ1-4; D not certain. The length of the CDR3 is 10 residues. V was clipped by 7 bases and J by 8 bases, with 8 bases between them. Germline lookup yields CDR1 SQVTM and CDR2 ANQGSEA. The CDR3 reads CSAGEEKLFF. DNA of the CDR3: TGCAGCGCTGGGGAAGAAAAACTGTTTTTT.

This clonotype was detected only once. A read error is likely, as this CDR3 ends without the conserved phenylalanine or tryptophan. The chain carries TRBV2 and TRBJ1-6; no definite D call. This CDR3 comprises 14 residues. Germline-derived CDR1 and CDR2 are SNHLY and FYNNEI. Trimming shortened V by 4 bases and J by 9 bases, and 13 bases separated the two germline ends. Here the CDR3 DNA reads TGTGCCAGCAGTGCCAACATGTCCCCTTCACCCCTCCACTCT. Translating it yields CASSANMSPSPLHS.